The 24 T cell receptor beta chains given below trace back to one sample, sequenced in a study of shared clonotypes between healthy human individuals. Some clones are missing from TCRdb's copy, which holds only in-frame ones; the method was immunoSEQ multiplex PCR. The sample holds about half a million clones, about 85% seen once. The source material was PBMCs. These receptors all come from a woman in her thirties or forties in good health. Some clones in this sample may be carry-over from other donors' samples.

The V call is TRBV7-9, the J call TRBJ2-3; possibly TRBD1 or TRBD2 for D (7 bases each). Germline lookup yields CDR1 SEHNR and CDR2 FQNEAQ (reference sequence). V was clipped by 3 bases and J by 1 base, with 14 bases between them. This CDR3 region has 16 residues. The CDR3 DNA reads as TGTGCCAGCAGCTTCCTACAGGGGAGGGGCACAGATACGCAGTATTTT. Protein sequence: CASSFLQGRGTDTQYF.

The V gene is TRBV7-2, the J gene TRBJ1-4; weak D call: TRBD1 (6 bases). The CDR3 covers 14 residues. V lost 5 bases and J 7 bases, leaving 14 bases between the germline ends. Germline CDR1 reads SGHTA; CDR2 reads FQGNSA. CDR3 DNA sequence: TGTGCCAGCAGCCGGGGGCCTCCGGCTGAAAAACTGTTTTTT. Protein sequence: CASSRGPPAEKLFF.

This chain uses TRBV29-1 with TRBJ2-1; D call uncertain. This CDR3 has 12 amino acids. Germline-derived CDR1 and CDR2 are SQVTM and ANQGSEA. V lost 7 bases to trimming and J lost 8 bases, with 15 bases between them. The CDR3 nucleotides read TGCAGCGGATGGACCACCCGGGATGAGCAGTTCTTC. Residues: CSGWTTRDEQFF.

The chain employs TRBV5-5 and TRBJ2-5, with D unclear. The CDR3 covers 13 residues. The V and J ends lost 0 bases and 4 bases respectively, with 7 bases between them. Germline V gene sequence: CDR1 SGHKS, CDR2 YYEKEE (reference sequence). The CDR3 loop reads CASSLGPLETQYF. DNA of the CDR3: TGTGCCAGCAGCTTGGGCCCCCTAGAGACCCAGTACTTC.

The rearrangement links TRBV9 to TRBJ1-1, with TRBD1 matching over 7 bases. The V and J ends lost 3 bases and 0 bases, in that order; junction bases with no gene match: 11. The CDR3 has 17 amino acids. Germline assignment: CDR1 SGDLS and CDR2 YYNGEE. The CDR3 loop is CASSAEQGMGVNTEAFF. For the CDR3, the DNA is TGTGCCAGCAGCGCCGAACAGGGGATGGGGGTGAACACTGAAGCTTTCTTT.

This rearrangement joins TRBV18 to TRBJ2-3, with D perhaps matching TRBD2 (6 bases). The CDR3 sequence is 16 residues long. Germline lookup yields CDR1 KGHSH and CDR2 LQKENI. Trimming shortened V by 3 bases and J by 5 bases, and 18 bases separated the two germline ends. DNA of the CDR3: TGTGCCAGCTCACCTCGGCCCCCGGAGGGCGGAGATACGCAGTATTTT. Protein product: CASSPRPPEGGDTQYF.

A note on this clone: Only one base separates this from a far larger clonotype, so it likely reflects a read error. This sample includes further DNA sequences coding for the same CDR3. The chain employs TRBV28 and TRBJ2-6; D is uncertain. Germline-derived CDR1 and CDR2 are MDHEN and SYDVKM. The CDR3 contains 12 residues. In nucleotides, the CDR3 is TGCGCCGTCAGGTCTGGGGCCAACGTCCTGACTTTC. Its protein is CAVRSGANVLTF.

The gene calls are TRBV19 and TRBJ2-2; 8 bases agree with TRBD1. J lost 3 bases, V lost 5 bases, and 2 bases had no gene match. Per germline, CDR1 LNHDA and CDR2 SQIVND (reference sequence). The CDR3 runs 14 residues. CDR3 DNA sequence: TGTGCCAGTAGTCAGACAGGGGACACCGGGGAGCTGTTTTTT. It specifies CASSQTGDTGELFF.

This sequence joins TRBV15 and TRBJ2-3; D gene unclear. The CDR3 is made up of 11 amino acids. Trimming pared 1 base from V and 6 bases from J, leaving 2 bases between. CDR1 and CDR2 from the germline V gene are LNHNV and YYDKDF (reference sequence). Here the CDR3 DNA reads TGTGCCACCAGCAGAGTTGATACGCAGTATTTT. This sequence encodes CATSRVDTQYF.

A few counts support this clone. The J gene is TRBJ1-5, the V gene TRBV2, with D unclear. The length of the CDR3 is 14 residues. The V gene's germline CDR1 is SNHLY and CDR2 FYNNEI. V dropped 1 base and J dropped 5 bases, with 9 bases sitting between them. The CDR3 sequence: CASSEGQSYQPQHF. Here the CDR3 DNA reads TGTGCCAGCAGTGAAGGGCAGTCCTATCAGCCCCAGCATTTT. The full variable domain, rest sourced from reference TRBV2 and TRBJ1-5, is EPEVTQTPSHQVTQMGQEVILRCVPISNHLYFYWYRQILGQKVEFLVSFYNNEISEKSEIFDDQFSVERPDGSNFTLKIRSTKLEDSAMYFCASSEGQSYQPQHFGDGTRLSIL.

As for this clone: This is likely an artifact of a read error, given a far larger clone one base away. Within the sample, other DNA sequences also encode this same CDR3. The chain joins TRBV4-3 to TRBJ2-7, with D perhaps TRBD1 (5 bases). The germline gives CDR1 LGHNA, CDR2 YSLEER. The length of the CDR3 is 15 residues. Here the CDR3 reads CASSQDTQGPYEQYF. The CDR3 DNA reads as TGCGCTAGCAGCCAAGATACCCAGGGCCCCTACGAGCAGTACTTC.

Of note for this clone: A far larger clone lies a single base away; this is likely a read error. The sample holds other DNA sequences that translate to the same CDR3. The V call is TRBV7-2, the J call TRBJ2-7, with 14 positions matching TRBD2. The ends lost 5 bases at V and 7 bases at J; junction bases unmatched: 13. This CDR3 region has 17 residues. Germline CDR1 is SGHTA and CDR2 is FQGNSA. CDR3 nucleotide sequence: TGTGCCAGCAGCCTCCGAGCTCGGGGACTAGCGGGGGTAGAGCAGTACTTC. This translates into CASSLRARGLAGVEQYF.

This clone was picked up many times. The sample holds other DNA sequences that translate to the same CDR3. The CDR3 reads CASGLTGSDTQYF. CDR3 nucleotides: TGTGCTAGTGGTTTGACAGGCTCAGATACGCAGTATTTT. The rearrangement joins TRBV12-5 to TRBJ2-3; TRBD1 is a possible D gene (5 bases). Germline V gene sequence: CDR1 LGHNT, CDR2 FRNRAP. The V end was cut by 2 bases, the J end by 4 bases, with 7 bases between. This CDR3 spans 13 amino acids.

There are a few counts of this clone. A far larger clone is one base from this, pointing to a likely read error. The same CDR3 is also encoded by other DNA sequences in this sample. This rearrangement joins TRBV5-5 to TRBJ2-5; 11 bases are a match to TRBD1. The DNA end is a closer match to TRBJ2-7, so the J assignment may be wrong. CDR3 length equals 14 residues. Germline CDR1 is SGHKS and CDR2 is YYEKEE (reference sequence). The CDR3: CASRSGTGGYEQYF. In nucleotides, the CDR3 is TGTGCTAGCAGAAGCGGGACAGGGGGCTACGAGCAGTACTTC.

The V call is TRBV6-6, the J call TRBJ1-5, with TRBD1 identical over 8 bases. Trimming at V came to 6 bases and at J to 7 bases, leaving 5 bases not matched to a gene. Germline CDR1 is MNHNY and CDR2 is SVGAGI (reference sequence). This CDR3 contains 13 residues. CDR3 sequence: CASREDRDQPQHF. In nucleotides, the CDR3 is TGTGCCAGCAGGGAGGACAGGGACCAGCCCCAGCATTTT.

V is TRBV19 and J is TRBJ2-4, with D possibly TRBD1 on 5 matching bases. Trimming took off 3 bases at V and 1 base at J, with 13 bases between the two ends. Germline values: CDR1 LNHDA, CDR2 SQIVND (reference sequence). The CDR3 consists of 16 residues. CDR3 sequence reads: CASSIPGFFAKNIQYF. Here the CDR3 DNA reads TGTGCCAGTAGTATCCCAGGGTTTTTTGCCAAAAACATTCAGTACTTC.

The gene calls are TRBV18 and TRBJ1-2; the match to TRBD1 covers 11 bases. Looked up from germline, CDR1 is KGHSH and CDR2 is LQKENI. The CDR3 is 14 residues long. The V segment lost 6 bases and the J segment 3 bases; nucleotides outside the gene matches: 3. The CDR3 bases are TGTGCCAGCTCCCTGGGACAGGGGGACTATGGCTACACCTTC. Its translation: CASSLGQGDYGYTF. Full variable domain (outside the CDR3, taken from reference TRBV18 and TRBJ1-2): NAGVMQNPRHLVRRRGQEARLRCSPMKGHSHVYWYRQLPEEGLKFMVYLQKENIIDESGMPKERFSAEFPKEGPSILRIQQVVRGDSAAYFCASSLGQGDYGYTFGSGTRLTVV.

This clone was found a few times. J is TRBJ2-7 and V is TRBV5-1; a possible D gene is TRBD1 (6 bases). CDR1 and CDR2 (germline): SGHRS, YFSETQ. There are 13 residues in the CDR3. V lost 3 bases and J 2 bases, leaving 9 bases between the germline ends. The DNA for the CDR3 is TGCGCCAGCAGCTCGGACAGCGCCTACGAGCAGTACTTC. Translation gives CASSSDSAYEQYF.

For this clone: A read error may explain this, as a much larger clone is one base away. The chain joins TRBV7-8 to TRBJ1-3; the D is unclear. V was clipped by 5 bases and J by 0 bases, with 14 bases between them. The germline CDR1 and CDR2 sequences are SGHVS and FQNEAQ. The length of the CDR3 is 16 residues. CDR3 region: CASSPQPMSSGNTIYF. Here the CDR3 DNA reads TGTGCCAGCAGCCCGCAGCCCATGAGCTCTGGAAACACCATATATTTT.

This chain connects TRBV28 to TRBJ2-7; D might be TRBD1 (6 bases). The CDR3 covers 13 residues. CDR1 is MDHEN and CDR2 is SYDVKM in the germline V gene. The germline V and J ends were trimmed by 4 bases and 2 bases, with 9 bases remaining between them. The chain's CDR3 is CASSWDITYEQYF. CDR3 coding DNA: TGTGCCAGCAGTTGGGACATTACCTACGAGCAGTACTTC.

The CDR3 DNA follows: TGTGCCAGCTCACCACATGGGACTACGAACACCGGGGAGCTGTTTTTT. Translation gives CASSPHGTTNTGELFF. The chain is built from TRBV18 and TRBJ2-2; 7 bases line up with TRBD2. Germline V lookup: CDR1 KGHSH, CDR2 LQKENI. This CDR3 has 16 amino acids. Losses at the gene ends were 1 base for V and 0 bases for J; bases not matched to a gene: 2.

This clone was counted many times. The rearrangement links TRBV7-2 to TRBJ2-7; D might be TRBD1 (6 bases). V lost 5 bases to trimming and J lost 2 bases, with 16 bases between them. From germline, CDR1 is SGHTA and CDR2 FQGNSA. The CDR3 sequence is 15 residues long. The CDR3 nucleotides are TGTGCCAGCAGCGCAGCCGGGACACCAACCTACGAGCAGTACTTC. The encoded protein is CASSAAGTPTYEQYF. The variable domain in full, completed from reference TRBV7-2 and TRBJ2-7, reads GAGVSQSPSNKVTEKGKDVELRCDPISGHTALYWYRQSLGQGLEFLIYFQGNSAPDKSGLPSDRFSAERTGGSVSTLTIQRTQQEDSAVYLCASSAAGTPTYEQYFGPGTRLTVT.

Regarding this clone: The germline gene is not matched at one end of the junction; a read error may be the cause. Here the CDR3 DNA reads TGTGCCATCAGTACTCTACCTAGGGGTGAAAAACTGTTTTTT. This sequence encodes CAISTLPRGEKLFF. The chain uses TRBV6-5 and TRBJ1-4; the D gene is possibly TRBD1 (5 bases). Germline CDR1 MNHEY, CDR2 SVGAGI. This CDR3 spans 14 amino acids.

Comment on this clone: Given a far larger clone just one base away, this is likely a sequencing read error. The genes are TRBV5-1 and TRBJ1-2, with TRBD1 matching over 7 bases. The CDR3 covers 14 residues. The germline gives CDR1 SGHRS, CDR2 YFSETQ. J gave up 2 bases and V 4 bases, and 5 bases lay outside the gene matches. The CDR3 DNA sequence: TGCGCCAGCAGCCCGTGGGACAGAAACTATGGCTACACCTTC. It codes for CASSPWDRNYGYTF.